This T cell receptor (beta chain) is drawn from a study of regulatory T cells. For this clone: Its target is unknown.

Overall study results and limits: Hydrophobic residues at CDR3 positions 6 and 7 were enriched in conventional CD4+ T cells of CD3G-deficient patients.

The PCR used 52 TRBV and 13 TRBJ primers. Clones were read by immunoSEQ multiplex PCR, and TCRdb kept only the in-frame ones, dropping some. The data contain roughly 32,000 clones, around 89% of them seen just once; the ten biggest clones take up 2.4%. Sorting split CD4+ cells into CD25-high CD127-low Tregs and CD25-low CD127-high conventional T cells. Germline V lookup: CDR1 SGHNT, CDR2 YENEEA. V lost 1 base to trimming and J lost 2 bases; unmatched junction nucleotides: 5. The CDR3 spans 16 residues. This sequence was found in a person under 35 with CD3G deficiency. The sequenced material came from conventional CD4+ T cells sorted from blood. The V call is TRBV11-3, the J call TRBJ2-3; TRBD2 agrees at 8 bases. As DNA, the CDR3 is TGTGCCAGCAGCTTAGGGGTGCGGGAGGCCACAGATACGCAGTATTTT. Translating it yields CASSLGVREATDTQYF.